The 28 T cell receptor beta chains listed next were all sequenced from one sample in a study of T-cell reconstitution after alpha-beta-depleted transplantation in children. The library targeted TCRbeta and was prepared with unique molecular identifiers. Via MiXCR, TCRdb re-called the PCR reads, giving one row per CDR3 protein. The sample yields some 300,000 distinct CDR3 sequences, roughly 9.1% seen once. This material consisted of PBMCs, taken before TCRalphabeta/CD19-depleted stem cell transplant. The receptors shown here come from a boy under two years old with acute myeloid leukemia, due to receive a stem cell transplant.

In this sample, this clonotype turned up many times. The rearrangement uses TRBV28 and TRBJ1-5; D is unclear. This CDR3 spans 15 amino acids. Germline V gene sequence: CDR1 MDHEN, CDR2 SYDVKM. V was pared by 5 bases and J by 1 base, with 12 bases between. Here the CDR3 reads CASSVFDSSNQPQHF. As DNA, the CDR3 is TGTGCCAGCAGTGTTTTTGACTCCAGCAATCAGCCCCAGCATTTT. Full variable domain (remainder filled in from reference TRBV28 and TRBJ1-5): DVKVTQSSRYLVKRTGEKVFLECVQDMDHENMFWYRQDPGLGLRLIYFSYDVKMKEKGDIPEGYSVSREKKERFSLILESASTNQTSMYLCASSVFDSSNQPQHFGDGTRLSIL.

This clonotype has a count of ten or more. This chain uses TRBV11-1 with TRBJ2-3; TRBD1 aligns across 9 bases. J lost 4 bases, V lost 4 bases, and 15 bases had no gene match. Germline V lookup: CDR1 SGHAT, CDR2 FQDESV (reference sequence). The CDR3 runs 18 residues. The CDR3 loop reads CASSSPGQGLGSADTQYF. The CDR3, as DNA: TGTGCCAGCAGCTCGCCGGGACAGGGACTGGGGAGCGCAGATACGCAGTATTTT.

V gene TRBV27 combines with J gene TRBJ1-2; D unclear. The CDR3 runs 14 residues. Between the trimmed V and J ends, which lost 2 bases and 8 bases, there was a span of 15 bases. The germline CDR1 and CDR2 sequences are MNHEY and SMNVEV (reference sequence). CDR3 loop: CASSLRRDSKGYTF. The CDR3 coding sequence is TGTGCCAGCAGTTTAAGGCGGGATTCTAAAGGCTACACCTTC.

This clonotype was seen many times. The chain links TRBV5-1 to TRBJ2-7, with TRBD2 identical over 11 bases. V shed 0 bases, J shed 3 bases, and the junction held 5 bases outside the gene matches. The CDR3 sequence is 16 residues long. The germline V gene has CDR1 SGHRS and CDR2 YFSETQ. The CDR3 DNA follows: TGCGCCAGCAGCTTGGGACTAGCGGGAATGGGCTACGAGCAGTACTTC. It translates to CASSLGLAGMGYEQYF.

This clonotype was counted ten times or more. The chain links TRBV7-2 to TRBJ2-3; possibly TRBD2 for D (5 bases). Germline V gene lookup returns CDR1 SGHTA and CDR2 FQGNSA. V lost 4 bases and J lost 2, with 10 bases in between. The CDR3 is 14 residues long. CDR3 loop: CASSSGIPTDTQYF. The DNA of the CDR3 is TGTGCCAGCAGCTCCGGGATCCCCACAGATACGCAGTATTTT.

This clonotype was picked up many times. V is TRBV11-3 and J is TRBJ1-1; D remains unclear. Germline V gives CDR1 SGHNT, CDR2 YENEEA. Trimming removed 5 bases from V and 7 bases from J, with 8 bases in between. This CDR3 has 11 amino acids. CDR3 in amino acids: CASSGVGEAFF. The CDR3 bases are TGTGCCAGCAGCGGGGTAGGTGAAGCTTTCTTT.

V usage is TRBV19 and J usage is TRBJ2-2, with D hard to call. This CDR3 is built from 13 residues. Between the trimmed V and J ends, which lost 7 bases and 5 bases, there was a span of 11 bases. Germline CDR1 is LNHDA and CDR2 is SQIVND (reference sequence). The CDR3 loop reads CASIARATGELFF. The CDR3 DNA sequence: TGTGCCAGTATTGCCCGGGCTACCGGGGAGCTGTTTTTT. Full variable domain (missing parts from reference TRBV19 and TRBJ2-2): DGGITQSPKYLFRKEGQNVTLSCEQNLNHDAMYWYRQDPGQGLRLIYYSQIVNDFQKGDIAEGYSVSREKKESFPLTVTSAQKNPTAFYLCASIARATGELFFGEGSRLTVL.

This clonotype was seen many times. The chain couples TRBV3-1 to TRBJ2-1, with 8 positions matching TRBD2. Germline loops: CDR1 LGHDT, CDR2 YNNKEL (reference sequence). The CDR3 totals 19 residues. The V and J ends lost 1 base and 7 bases, in that order; junction bases with no gene match: 18. The CDR3 region is CASSQVFPFRRGASNEQFF. DNA of the CDR3: TGTGCCAGCAGCCAAGTTTTTCCCTTTCGGCGGGGGGCCTCAAATGAGCAGTTCTTC.

In its sample, this clonotype was seen many times. The CDR3: CASSLVRDRSYEQYF. For the CDR3, the DNA is TGTGCCAGCAGCTTAGTCCGGGACAGGTCCTACGAGCAGTACTTC. The chain couples TRBV7-6 to TRBJ2-7, with 8 bases lining up with TRBD1. Germline CDR1 reads SGHVS; CDR2 reads FNYEAQ. CDR3 size: 15 residues. Trimming at V came to 1 base and at J to 1 base, leaving 3 bases not matched to a gene.

This clonotype was counted only a few times. The chain couples TRBV7-9 to TRBJ2-3; TRBD1 agrees at 7 bases. CDR1 is SEHNR, CDR2 FQNEAQ, per germline (reference sequence). The trim removed 5 bases at V and 0 bases at J, leaving 8 bases unmatched. This CDR3 has 16 amino acids. As DNA, the CDR3 is TGTGCCAGCAGCGCAGGGACAGCGATTAGCACAGATACGCAGTATTTT. Translation gives CASSAGTAISTDTQYF.

This clonotype showed up many times. The chain employs TRBV20-1 and TRBJ1-5; D might be TRBD1 (5 bases). V was cut by 6 bases and J by 7 bases, with 16 bases left in between. CDR3 length: 13 amino acids. Germline V gene sequence: CDR1 DFQATT, CDR2 SNEGSKA (reference sequence). CDR3 in amino acids: CSAGDGESQPQHF. The DNA of the CDR3 is TGCAGTGCGGGGGACGGGGAATCACAGCCCCAGCATTTT.

This clonotype was detected many times. The rearrangement uses TRBV5-1 and TRBJ1-1; no firm D call. The V end lost 3 bases, the J end lost 4 bases, and 13 bases lay between the germline ends. The germline CDR1 and CDR2 sequences are SGHRS and YFSETQ. CDR3 length: 14 amino acids. The CDR3 region has the DNA TGCGCCAGCAGCTCCCAAATTGTTAGCACTGAAGCTTTCTTT. Its translation is CASSSQIVSTEAFF.

In this sample, this clonotype turned up many times. V gene TRBV7-2 combines with J gene TRBJ2-1; D gene ambiguous. The CDR3 consists of 13 residues. V was pared by 5 bases and J by 4 bases, with 9 bases between. Germline CDR1 reads SGHTA; CDR2 reads FQGNSA. CDR3 coding DNA: TGTGCCAGCAGCCCCTCTCAGTACAATGAGCAGTTCTTC. The encoded protein is CASSPSQYNEQFF.

This clonotype was seen ten or more times. The gene calls are TRBV6-2 or TRBV6-3 and TRBJ2-6, with TRBD1 identical over 9 bases. The CDR3 is 17 amino acids. Germline values: CDR1 MNHEY, CDR2 SVGEGT. V dropped 5 bases and J dropped 2; count of bases not matched to a gene: 7. CDR3 sequence: CASSDYRGRTGANVLTF. CDR3 sequence (DNA): TGTGCCAGCAGTGACTACAGGGGGCGGACTGGGGCCAACGTCCTGACTTTC.

This clonotype was found once. With a much larger clone just one base away, this may be a read error. The chain employs TRBV12-3 or TRBV12-4 and TRBJ2-1, with D perhaps matching TRBD2 (7 bases). The CDR3 consists of 15 residues. The ends were cut back, 5 bases at V and 4 bases at J, with 15 bases in the middle. The CDR3, as DNA: TGTGCCAGCAGTCAAGGGGGAGGGGTGTACAATGAGCAGTTCTTC. Its protein product is CASSQGGGVYNEQFF.

This clonotype has a count of ten or more. V is TRBV6-5 and J is TRBJ1-5; TRBD1 might be the D (5 bases). CDR3 length: 15 residues. The V gene lost 4 bases and the J gene lost 5 bases, with 15 bases spanning the gap. Germline V gives CDR1 MNHEY, CDR2 SVGAGI. The CDR3: CASSSGPREHQPQHF. CDR3 coding DNA: TGTGCCAGCAGTTCCGGGCCCAGGGAGCATCAGCCCCAGCATTTT.

This clonotype came up many times. This chain connects TRBV2 to TRBJ2-7; the D gene could be TRBD1 or TRBD2 (7 bases each). The germline CDR1 and CDR2 sequences are SNHLY and FYNNEI. V was pared by 3 bases and J by 3 bases, with 15 bases between. This CDR3 comprises 15 residues. The CDR3, as DNA: TGTGCCAGCAGTGATCGGGGGGCAGGGGGCTACGAGCAGTACTTC. Translated, it gives CASSDRGAGGYEQYF.

This chain connects TRBV12-3 or TRBV12-4 to TRBJ2-1, with TRBD2 as a possible D gene (6 bases). This CDR3 has 13 residues. Trimming took off 7 bases at V and 5 bases at J, with 12 bases between the two ends. The CDR3 DNA follows: TGTGCCAGCACCCGGACGGGGGACAATGAGCAGTTCTTC. The encoded protein is CASTRTGDNEQFF.

About this clonotype: A read error may explain this, as a much larger clone is one base away. The final CDR3 position lacks the conserved phenylalanine or tryptophan, pointing to a likely read error. The gene calls are TRBV5-1 and TRBJ2-3; D is perhaps TRBD2 (5 bases). The V end was cut by 0 bases, the J end by 0 bases, with 8 bases between. The CDR3 is made up of 15 amino acids. Germline values: CDR1 SGHRS, CDR2 YFSETQ. The CDR3 bases are TGCGCCAGCAGCTTGGCCGGGGTTAGCACAGATACGCAGTATTCT. It encodes CASSLAGVSTDTQYS.

This clonotype was observed at least ten times. The genes are TRBV29-1 and TRBJ2-1; 8 nucleotides align to TRBD2. The germline V gene has CDR1 SQVTM and CDR2 ANQGSEA. After removal of 4 bases from V and 7 bases from J, the junction contained 9 bases not matched to a gene. The CDR3 contains 14 residues. DNA for the CDR3: TGCAGCGTTGGAGGGACTAGTAGCCCGAATGAGCAGTTCTTC. This encodes CSVGGTSSPNEQFF.

About this clonotype itself: Possible read error: a much larger clone is one base away. V gene TRBV7-2 combines with J gene TRBJ2-2, with D possibly matching TRBD2 (5 bases). Germline assignment: CDR1 SGHTA and CDR2 FQGNSA. CDR3 length: 14 amino acids. CDR3 amino acids: CASSLEMNTGEPFF. The CDR3 nucleotides are TGTGCCAGCAGCTTAGAGATGAACACCGGGGAGCCGTTTTTT.

The chain joins TRBV11-2 to TRBJ1-1, with D perhaps matching TRBD1 (5 bases). CDR1 SGHAT and CDR2 FQNNGV come from the germline V gene. This CDR3 spans 18 amino acids. Trimming cost V 0 bases and J 4 bases, with 21 bases left between them. DNA for the CDR3: TGTGCCAGCAGCTTAGACGTAGACCCAGGGCCCCAGCGCACTGAAGCTTTCTTT. It translates to CASSLDVDPGPQRTEAFF.

Ten or more counts support this clonotype. V is TRBV2 and J is TRBJ2-3, with 8 bases identical to TRBD2. V lost 5 bases and J lost 0; bases outside the gene matches: 10. This CDR3 spans 17 amino acids. The germline gives CDR1 SNHLY, CDR2 FYNNEI. The DNA of the CDR3 is TGTGCCAGCAGTATTAGCGGGAACGCCACTAGCACAGATACGCAGTATTTT. It is translated as CASSISGNATSTDTQYF.

At least ten counts were recorded for this clonotype. This rearrangement joins TRBV24-1 to TRBJ2-7; no definite D call. The CDR3 is made up of 14 amino acids. Trimming left V 4 bases short and J 1 base short, with 10 bases between. Germline V lookup: CDR1 KGHDR, CDR2 SFDVKD. The CDR3 sequence: CATSDPGSSYEQYF. The CDR3 nucleotides read TGTGCCACCAGTGACCCCGGGTCATCCTACGAGCAGTACTTC.

Details on this clonotype: A clone one base away is much larger, so this may be a read error. The chain employs TRBV20-1 and TRBJ2-1; a possible D gene is TRBD2 (6 bases). CDR1 is DFQATT, CDR2 SNEGSKA, per germline (reference sequence). This CDR3 has 16 amino acids. The CDR3 DNA reads as TGCTGTGCTAGGAGGGCTAGCTACATCTCCTACAATGAGCAGTTCTTC. Translated, it gives CCARRASYISYNEQFF.

In its sample, this clonotype was seen a few times. The V call is TRBV29-1, the J call TRBJ1-2, with a tentative D call TRBD1 (6 bases). V was cut by 2 bases and J by 8 bases, with 9 bases left in between. The CDR3 has 11 amino acids. The germline gives CDR1 SQVTM, CDR2 ANQGSEA. This CDR3 is CSVETGIGYTF. CDR3 in DNA: TGCAGCGTTGAAACAGGGATCGGCTACACCTTC.

This clonotype was observed at least ten times. The chain recombines TRBV19 with TRBJ1-1; no reliable D call. The CDR3 has 13 residues. Germline lookup yields CDR1 LNHDA and CDR2 SQIVND (reference sequence). V lost 7 bases and J 1 base, leaving 10 bases between the germline ends. As DNA, the CDR3 is TGTGCCAGTATCTCCACACGGAACACTGAAGCTTTCTTT. Translated: CASISTRNTEAFF.

Here the CDR3 reads CSASGLAGAYRTDTQYF. The CDR3 nucleotides are TGCAGTGCTAGTGGGCTAGCGGGGGCCTACCGCACAGATACGCAGTATTTT. The chain links TRBV20-1 to TRBJ2-3; TRBD2 matches at 10 bases. This CDR3 comprises 17 residues. V lost 3 bases and J lost 1; bases outside the gene matches: 10. Germline-derived CDR1 and CDR2 are DFQATT and SNEGSKA (reference sequence).